This paragraph reports one TCR beta chain. The data are from a study of OX40 agonist ivuxolimab in advanced cancers. About the research overall: All patients had ivuxolimab intravenously every 2 weeks at 0.01 to 10 mg/kg.

The CDR3 is 15 amino acids. Germline CDR1 MRHNA, CDR2 SNTAGT. J gave up 4 bases and V 4 bases, and 7 bases lay outside the gene matches. Autoimmune disease history or systemic immunosuppression led to patients being barred. Produced via immunoSEQ multiplex PCR; TCRdb's table is partial and in-frame only. The table has about 18,000 clones, roughly four fifths seen once. The rearrangement joins TRBV6-4 to TRBJ2-3; TRBD2 aligns across 8 bases. The receptor was derived from an adult with an advanced solid tumor such as melanoma, head and neck, liver or kidney cancer. The sample here was CD4+ or CD8+ T cells sorted from blood, taken in a trial of the OX40 agonist ivuxolimab. CDR3 protein: CASSADGGAPDTQYF. CDR3 bases: TGTGCCAGCAGTGCTGACGGGGGGGCCCCAGATACGCAGTATTTT.